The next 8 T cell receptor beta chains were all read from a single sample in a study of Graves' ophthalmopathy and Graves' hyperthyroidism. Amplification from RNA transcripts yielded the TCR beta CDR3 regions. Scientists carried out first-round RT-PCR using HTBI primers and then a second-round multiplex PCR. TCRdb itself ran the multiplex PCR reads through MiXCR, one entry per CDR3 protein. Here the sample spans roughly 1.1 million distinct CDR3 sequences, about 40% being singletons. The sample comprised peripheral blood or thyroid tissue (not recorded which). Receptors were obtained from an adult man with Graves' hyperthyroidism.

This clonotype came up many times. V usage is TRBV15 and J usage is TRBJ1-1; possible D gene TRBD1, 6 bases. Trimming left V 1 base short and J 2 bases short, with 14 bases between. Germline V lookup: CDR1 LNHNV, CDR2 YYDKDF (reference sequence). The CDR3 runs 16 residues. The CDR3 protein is CATSRGRGGANTEAFF. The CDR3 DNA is TGTGCCACCAGCAGAGGAAGGGGGGGAGCAAACACTGAAGCTTTCTTT.

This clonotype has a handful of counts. CDR3 in amino acids: CSARPRDRGNSPLHF. The CDR3 DNA follows: TGCAGTGCTAGACCCCGGGACAGGGGAAATTCACCCCTCCACTTT. The gene calls are TRBV20-1 and TRBJ1-6, with 10 nucleotides matching TRBD1. CDR1 and CDR2 (germline): DFQATT, SNEGSKA (reference sequence). The J segment lost 7 bases and the V segment lost 2 bases, leaving 5 bases of the junction unmatched. CDR3 length equals 15 residues.

The CDR3 DNA is TGCAGCGCCGAAGACGGACAGCAACTAAGCACAGATACGCAGTATTTT. It codes for CSAEDGQQLSTDTQYF. V and J are TRBV29-1 and TRBJ2-3; weak D call: TRBD1 (6 bases). The germline gives CDR1 SQVTM, CDR2 ANQGSEA. Trimming took off 7 bases at V and 0 bases at J, with 20 bases between the two ends. This CDR3 has 16 residues.

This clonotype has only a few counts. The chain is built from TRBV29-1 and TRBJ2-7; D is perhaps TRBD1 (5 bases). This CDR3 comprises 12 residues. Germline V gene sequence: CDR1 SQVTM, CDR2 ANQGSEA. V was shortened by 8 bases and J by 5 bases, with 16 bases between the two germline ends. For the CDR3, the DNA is TGCAGCTCGAAGGCAGGGTCCAACGAGCAGTACTTC. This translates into CSSKAGSNEQYF.

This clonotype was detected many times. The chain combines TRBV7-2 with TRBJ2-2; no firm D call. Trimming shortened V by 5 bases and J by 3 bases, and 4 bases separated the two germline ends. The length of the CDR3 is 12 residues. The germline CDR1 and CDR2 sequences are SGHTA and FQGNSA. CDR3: CASSHYTGELFF. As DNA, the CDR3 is TGTGCCAGCAGCCACTACACCGGGGAGCTGTTTTTT.

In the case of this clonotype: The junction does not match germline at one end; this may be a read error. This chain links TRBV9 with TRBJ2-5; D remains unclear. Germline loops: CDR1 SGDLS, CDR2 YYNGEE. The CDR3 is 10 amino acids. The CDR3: CTRRQETQYF. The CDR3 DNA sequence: TGTACCAGACGGCAAGAGACCCAGTACTTC.

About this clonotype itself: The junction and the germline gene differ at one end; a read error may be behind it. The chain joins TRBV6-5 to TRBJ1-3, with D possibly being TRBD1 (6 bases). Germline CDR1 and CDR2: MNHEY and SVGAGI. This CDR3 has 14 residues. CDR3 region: CAGSPMGGAGSIYF. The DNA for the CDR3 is TGTGCCGGCAGCCCGATGGGGGGCGCGGGCTCCATATATTTT.

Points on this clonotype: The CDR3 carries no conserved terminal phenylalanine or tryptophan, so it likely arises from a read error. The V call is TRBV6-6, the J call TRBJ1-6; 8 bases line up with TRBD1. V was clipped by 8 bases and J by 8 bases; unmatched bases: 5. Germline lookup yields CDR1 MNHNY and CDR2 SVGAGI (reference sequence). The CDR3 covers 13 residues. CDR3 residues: CASSDRGDSPLHL. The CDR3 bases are TGTGCCAGCTCTGACAGGGGTGATTCACCCCTCCACCTT.